This TCR beta chain was sequenced in a study of T cells in Graves' hyperthyroidism and ophthalmopathy (dated by TCRdb to about 2019). In terms of the full investigation: TCR V-J signatures able to tell the groups apart were searched for in a discovery cohort of around 95 patients, of whom more than 40 had Graves' ophthalmopathy and roughly 58 had stable Graves' hyperthyroidism. After blood sampling, hyperthyroidism patients were treated with methimazole at a starting dose of 30 mg daily, and ophthalmopathy patients were treated with high-dose intravenous methylprednisolone. For training and testing, the roughly 100 patients in the discovery cohort were randomly divided in a 7:3 ratio. The paper describes TCR Vbeta CDR3 sequencing of 140 or so peripheral blood samples, made up of under 50 ophthalmopathy patients, some 76 hyperthyroidism patients and 17 progressor patients. In six Graves' hyperthyroidism patients, the study also compared T-cell repertoires from thyroid tissue with T-cell repertoires from blood. Prospective prediction of ophthalmopathy was tested in an independent validation cohort consisting of under 20 hyperthyroidism patients and 17 patients who later progressed to ophthalmopathy. The paper's findings and limits, for the study overall: A model built on a 13 V-J signature distinguished ophthalmopathy from stable hyperthyroidism, reaching 87.88% sensitivity and around 81% specificity in cross-validation and 80%/75% in testing. In validation, the model predicted progression to ophthalmopathy a median of around 6.5 months before onset, with about 64% sensitivity and 72.22% specificity. Most expanded thyroid clonotypes (frequency above 0.001) were also found in blood, which suggests that blood repertoires may mirror thyroid immune responses. Sample size was not statistically predetermined, and blinding of investigators to group allocation was not performed.

Exclusion was applied to patients with uncontrolled infections, other autoimmune diseases, pregnancy or lactation. Clinical symptoms, serum thyroxine and TRAb, thyroid ultrasound, and orbital computed tomography formed the basis for the diagnoses. Total RNA was extracted using Trizol reagent, and RNA quality was assessed on an Agilent 2100 Bioanalyzer. The germline V gene supplies CDR1 SGHDT and CDR2 YYEEEE. The CDR3 measures 15 amino acids from cysteine to phenylalanine. Only the CDR3 portion is preserved as DNA: 45 bases, with reading frame beginning at the first base. The junction carries 17 bases between V and J, which are trimmed by 4 bases and 9 bases respectively. Amplification of TCR beta CDR3 regions was carried out from RNA transcripts. The TCR CDR3 was subjected to a first round of RT-PCR using the HTBI primer set and the Qiagen OneStep RT-PCR kit. Libraries were constructed in a second round of multiplex PCR, after which size selection and purification were carried out. The libraries were sequenced on an Illumina HiSeq2000 using paired-end 100 bp reads. In the paper's pipeline: SOAPnuke was used to process the raw data, with reads discarded if the reads contained adapters or uncalled bases, had a mean Phred below 15, or lacked an exact constant-primer or identifier match. High-quality paired reads were merged using COPE v1.2.5, and each unique nucleotide sequence was defined as a clonotype. MiTCR v1.1 was used to align the clonotypes against IMGT TRBV, TRBD and TRBJ reference segments. The analysis was restricted to V-J combinations with a frequency above 0.0001, which together covered 99% to 99.2% of the repertoires. A TCS score was defined as the ratio of F50 (clonal expansion) to E x V (chaos), with BLOSUM62-based TCRdist applied between CDR3 peptides within each V-J. Welch's t-statistics and random forest reduced 514 V-J features to under 15, which were used in a naive Bayes classifier (R e1071). The Morisita-Horn index was used to measure how similar the thyroid and blood repertoires were. TCRdb took the public reads, trimmed them with fastp at Q25, ran MiXCR for clone calling and kept in-frame beta chains. Rows merge per CDR3 protein into single entries with the most common DNA and genes. The V and J calls and clone size come from TCRdb's table, not from the authors' own analysis. The sample profile shows hundreds of thousands of distinct CDR3 sequences; about 45% of them were found once. Jointly, the top ten make up approximately 7.2% of the sample.

In regard to this clonotype: The specificity of this receptor is unknown. Base qualities were left out, and no much larger clone turns up one base away.

Recombination joined TRBV5-6 with TRBJ1-6; a confident D gene designation cannot be given. The sequenced sample was peripheral blood or thyroid tissue (not recorded which). This TCR was sampled from an adult man with Graves' disease, either hyperthyroidism or ophthalmopathy (not recorded which). The CDR3 reads CASSDAPGFISPLHF. The base sequence is TGTGCCAGCAGCGACGCGCCGGGTTTCATTTCACCCCTCCACTTT.